One sample yielded the 25 T cell receptor beta chains listed below, sequenced in a study of OX40 agonist ivuxolimab in advanced cancers. Clones were read by immunoSEQ multiplex PCR, and TCRdb kept only the in-frame ones, dropping some. Of tens of thousands of clones listed, 90% were seen once; the top ten hold about 10%. This sample comprised CD4+ or CD8+ T cells sorted from blood, obtained in a trial of the OX40 agonist ivuxolimab. The origin of the receptors is an adult with an advanced solid tumor such as melanoma, head and neck, liver or kidney cancer.

This sequence joins TRBV7-6 and TRBJ1-1; 11 positions agree with TRBD1. Losses at the gene ends were 4 bases for V and 4 bases for J; bases not matched to a gene: 5. CDR1 and CDR2 (germline): SGHVS, FNYEAQ. The CDR3 contains 15 residues. CDR3 sequence: CASSWGQGVTTEAFF. CDR3 coding DNA: TGTGCCAGCAGCTGGGGACAGGGGGTGACCACTGAAGCTTTCTTT.

CDR3 sequence reads: CASSPNAGQETQYF. As DNA, the CDR3 is TGCGCCAGCAGCCCAAATGCGGGGCAAGAGACCCAGTACTTC. The genes are TRBV5-1 and TRBJ2-5; D may be TRBD2 (6 bases). With 4 bases removed from V and 2 bases from J, the gap between germline ends came to 12 bases. Germline CDR1 and CDR2: SGHRS and YFSETQ. The CDR3 runs to 14 residues. The whole variable domain, filled in from reference TRBV5-1 and TRBJ2-5, reads KAGVTQTPRYLIKTRGQQVTLSCSPISGHRSVSWYQQTPGQGLQFLFEYFSETQRNKGNFPGRFSGRQFSNSRSEMNVSTLELGDSALYLCASSPNAGQETQYFGPGTRLLVL.

V usage is TRBV6-5 and J usage is TRBJ2-1, with 8 positions matching TRBD1. CDR1 and CDR2 (germline): MNHEY, SVGAGI. The CDR3 extends over 11 amino acids. The J segment lost 14 bases and the V segment lost 0 bases, leaving 0 bases of the junction unmatched. The CDR3 region is CASSYSGQEFF. The CDR3 DNA follows: TGTGCCAGCAGTTACTCGGGACAGGAGTTCTTC.

The chain links TRBV19 to TRBJ2-2; 7 positions agree with TRBD2. CDR1 LNHDA and CDR2 SQIVND come from the germline V gene (reference sequence). The V and J ends lost 8 bases and 5 bases, in that order; junction bases with no gene match: 11. CDR3 length: 15 amino acids. The CDR3 loop reads CASHMGGFLTGELFF. In DNA form, the CDR3 reads TGTGCCAGTCATATGGGGGGGTTTTTGACCGGGGAGCTGTTTTTT.

This chain connects TRBV5-1 to TRBJ1-4; D remains unclear. The CDR3 is made up of 14 amino acids. The ends were cut back, 4 bases at V and 0 bases at J, with 7 bases in the middle. The germline V gene has CDR1 SGHRS and CDR2 YFSETQ. CDR3 nucleotides: TGCGCCAGCAGCAAACATACAACTAATGAAAAACTGTTTTTT. It codes for CASSKHTTNEKLFF. The full variable domain, completed using reference TRBV5-1 and TRBJ1-4, is KAGVTQTPRYLIKTRGQQVTLSCSPISGHRSVSWYQQTPGQGLQFLFEYFSETQRNKGNFPGRFSGRQFSNSRSEMNVSTLELGDSALYLCASSKHTTNEKLFFGSGTQLSVL.

J is TRBJ2-2 and V is TRBV4-2, with a tentative D call TRBD1 (6 bases). This CDR3 contains 16 residues. Germline V gives CDR1 LGHNA, CDR2 YNFKEQ. Trimming stripped 3 bases from V and 7 bases from J, with 18 bases between. The CDR3 sequence is CASSQKIREGGGELFF. In DNA form, the CDR3 reads TGTGCCAGCAGCCAGAAGATAAGGGAAGGGGGCGGGGAGCTGTTTTTT.

The chain couples TRBV5-1 to TRBJ2-7, with D unresolved. Trimming shortened V by 6 bases and J by 2 bases, and 9 bases separated the two germline ends. Germline assignment: CDR1 SGHRS and CDR2 YFSETQ. The CDR3 spans 12 residues. CDR3 in amino acids: CASKGAAYEQYF. The DNA for the CDR3 is TGCGCCAGCAAGGGCGCCGCCTACGAGCAGTACTTC.

The J gene is TRBJ2-7, the V gene TRBV6-5; TRBD1 matches 9 bases. This CDR3 has 16 residues. CDR1 and CDR2 (germline): MNHEY, SVGAGI. Unmatched junction bases numbered 6, after V lost 0 bases and J lost 3 bases. The CDR3 DNA sequence: TGTGCCAGCAGTTACTCCCCGTGGACAGGGGTCTACGAGCAGTACTTC. This translates into CASSYSPWTGVYEQYF.

The chain combines TRBV19 with TRBJ1-2; TRBD1 matches at 7 bases. Germline trimming cut 3 bases from V and 2 bases from J; bases unmatched to any gene: 6. The CDR3 contains 15 residues. Germline CDR1 and CDR2: LNHDA and SQIVND (reference sequence). CDR3 protein: CASSMGQSDNYGYTF. The CDR3 bases are TGTGCCAGTAGTATGGGACAGTCGGACAACTATGGCTACACCTTC. The full variable domain, its missing parts supplied by reference TRBV19 and TRBJ1-2, is DGGITQSPKYLFRKEGQNVTLSCEQNLNHDAMYWYRQDPGQGLRLIYYSQIVNDFQKGDIAEGYSVSREKKESFPLTVTSAQKNPTAFYLCASSMGQSDNYGYTFGSGTRLTVV.

The chain links TRBV10-3 to TRBJ1-3, with a weak D call TRBD1 (6 bases). Germline-derived CDR1 and CDR2 are ENHRY and SYGVKD. This CDR3 is built from 15 residues. V was clipped by 2 bases and J by 2 bases, with 10 bases between them. This CDR3 is CAISEGDIPGNTIYF. In nucleotides, the CDR3 is TGTGCCATCAGTGAGGGGGACATACCTGGAAACACCATATATTTT.

V usage is TRBV5-1 and J usage is TRBJ2-5, with TRBD2 matching over 12 bases. Germline V gene sequence: CDR1 SGHRS, CDR2 YFSETQ. Losses at the gene ends were 0 bases for V and 5 bases for J; bases not matched to a gene: 11. The CDR3 loop spans 18 amino acids. DNA of the CDR3: TGCGCCAGCAGCTTGGGGCTAGCGGGAGGGATCGGGACGGAGACCCAGTACTTC. It is translated as CASSLGLAGGIGTETQYF. The whole variable domain, remainder taken from reference TRBV5-1 and TRBJ2-5, is KAGVTQTPRYLIKTRGQQVTLSCSPISGHRSVSWYQQTPGQGLQFLFEYFSETQRNKGNFPGRFSGRQFSNSRSEMNVSTLELGDSALYLCASSLGLAGGIGTETQYFGPGTRLLVL.

The V gene is TRBV15, the J gene TRBJ2-1; no clear D gene. V was pared by 3 bases and J by 8 bases, with 14 bases between. CDR3 size: 14 residues. Germline assignment: CDR1 LNHNV and CDR2 YYDKDF (reference sequence). CDR3 protein: CATSRVNLEYEQFF. The CDR3 bases are TGTGCCACCAGCAGGGTTAACCTAGAGTATGAGCAGTTCTTC.

V is TRBV5-1 and J is TRBJ1-1; no definite D call. V lost 0 bases to trimming and J lost 11 bases, with 14 bases between them. The length of the CDR3 is 13 residues. Germline assignment: CDR1 SGHRS and CDR2 YFSETQ. In DNA form, the CDR3 reads TGCGCCAGCAGCTTGGATGGCCTGCCTGGGGCTTTCTTT. Its protein is CASSLDGLPGAFF.

The gene calls are TRBV27 and TRBJ2-7; D unclear. The CDR3 has 13 amino acids. Per the germline V gene, CDR1 is MNHEY and CDR2 is SMNVEV (reference sequence). V was trimmed by 4 bases and J by 2 bases, leaving 9 bases between them. The CDR3 coding sequence is TGTGCCAGCAGTTCATACAGACCCTACGAGCAGTACTTC. It codes for CASSSYRPYEQYF.

This chain connects TRBV25-1 to TRBJ1-4; the match to TRBD1 covers 8 bases. V lost 4 bases, J lost 5 bases, and 9 bases stayed unmatched. Germline V lookup: CDR1 MGHDK, CDR2 SYGVNS. The CDR3 spans 16 residues. CDR3 in amino acids: CASSGPRDRRNEKLFF. The CDR3 coding sequence is TGTGCCAGCAGTGGACCCCGGGACAGGAGGAATGAAAAACTGTTTTTT.

The chain joins TRBV6-5 to TRBJ1-5, with a possible D match to TRBD1 (5 bases). CDR3 length: 15 residues. Germline V gene sequence: CDR1 MNHEY, CDR2 SVGAGI. Trimming took off 5 bases at V and 0 bases at J, with 11 bases between the two ends. The CDR3 DNA reads TGTGCCAGCAGTCAGACAGCGTTTAGCAATCAGCCCCAGCATTTT. Its protein is CASSQTAFSNQPQHF.

The chain carries TRBV7-2 and TRBJ2-7; a possible D gene is TRBD1 (6 bases). The CDR3 extends over 14 amino acids. Deletions cut 5 bases from V and 7 bases from J, with 18 bases between. Germline V lookup: CDR1 SGHTA, CDR2 FQGNSA. The CDR3 DNA follows: TGTGCCAGCAGCCCCGGGACACTCAACGGAGAGCAGTACTTC. Translated, it gives CASSPGTLNGEQYF.

This rearrangement joins TRBV19 to TRBJ2-2; 8 positions match TRBD1. This CDR3 region has 16 residues. Losses at the gene ends were 4 bases for V and 0 bases for J; bases not matched to a gene: 4. The germline CDR1 and CDR2 sequences are LNHDA and SQIVND (reference sequence). CDR3: CASSRQGRSNTGELFF. The DNA for the CDR3 is TGTGCCAGTAGTAGACAGGGGCGATCGAACACCGGGGAGCTGTTTTTT.

This chain connects TRBV6-5 to TRBJ2-7, with D perhaps being TRBD1 or TRBD2 (6 bases each). Germline values: CDR1 MNHEY, CDR2 SVGAGI. The CDR3 sequence is 15 residues long. Trimming took 7 bases from V and 4 from J, leaving 20 bases between them. CDR3: CASNPGRGGRYEQYF. CDR3 DNA sequence: TGTGCCAGCAACCCCGGACGTGGGGGGCGGTACGAGCAGTACTTC.

This sequence joins TRBV6-5 and TRBJ1-5; D call uncertain. Germline V CDR1 and CDR2: MNHEY, SVGAGI. This CDR3 contains 14 residues. Trimming removed 3 bases at V and 5 bases at J, with 11 bases between. CDR3 DNA: TGTGCCAGCAGTTATCAGGCCGCTGATCAGCCCCAGCATTTT. This codes for CASSYQAADQPQHF.

V usage is TRBV11-2 and J usage is TRBJ1-1; the D gene is possibly TRBD1 (5 bases). CDR1 and CDR2 from the germline V gene are SGHAT and FQNNGV. CDR3 length: 13 amino acids. V was shortened by 5 bases and J by 0 bases, with 7 bases between the two germline ends. The CDR3 region is CASSLDMNTEAFF. CDR3 in DNA: TGTGCCAGCAGCCTGGACATGAACACTGAAGCTTTCTTT. Filled out from reference TRBV11-2 and TRBJ1-1, the complete variable domain reads EAGVAQSPRYKIIEKRQSVAFWCNPISGHATLYWYQQILGQGPKLLIQFQNNGVVDDSQLPKDRFSAERLKGVDSTLKIQPAKLEDSAVYLCASSLDMNTEAFFGQGTRLTVV.

The V gene is TRBV5-1, the J gene TRBJ2-1; D call uncertain. Germline V gives CDR1 SGHRS, CDR2 YFSETQ. V lost 2 bases and J lost 7, with 19 bases in between. The CDR3 is 16 residues long. The CDR3 is CASSFSSSGSSNEQFF. For the CDR3, the DNA is TGCGCCAGCAGCTTCTCGTCGTCGGGCAGCTCAAATGAGCAGTTCTTC.

This chain uses TRBV10-3 with TRBJ2-2; 11 positions agree with TRBD2. The CDR3 runs to 15 residues. Germline CDR1 ENHRY, CDR2 SYGVKD. The junction had 6 bases not matched to a gene; V was cut back by 6 bases and J by 6 bases. In nucleotides, the CDR3 is TGTGCCATCAGCCAACTAGCGGGAGAGCCCGGGGAGCTGTTTTTT. Translated: CAISQLAGEPGELFF.

The chain recombines TRBV7-9 with TRBJ2-7; TRBD2 agrees at 8 bases. The junction had 10 bases not matched to a gene; V was cut back by 1 base and J by 5 bases. This CDR3 comprises 16 residues. Germline V CDR1 and CDR2: SEHNR, FQNEAQ (reference sequence). For the CDR3, the DNA is TGTGCCAGCAGCTTAGTCCCCCGGGCGGGAGGCCACGAGCAGTACTTC. Encoded protein: CASSLVPRAGGHEQYF. Together with reference TRBV7-9 and TRBJ2-7, the CDR3 gives the full variable domain: DTGVSQNPRHKITKRGQNVTFRCDPISEHNRLYWYRQTLGQGPEFLTYFQNEAQLEKSRLLSDRFSAERPKGSFSTLEIQRTEQGDSAMYLCASSLVPRAGGHEQYFGPGTRLTVT.

The chain joins TRBV7-9 to TRBJ2-5; unclear D gene. The CDR3 extends over 14 amino acids. Per the germline V gene, CDR1 is SEHNR and CDR2 is FQNEAQ (reference sequence). V lost 0 bases and J lost 5, with 10 bases in between. The CDR3 is CASSLALGSETQYF. CDR3 bases: TGTGCCAGCAGCTTAGCTTTGGGTTCGGAGACCCAGTACTTC.